The present T cell receptor beta chain was sequenced within a study of blood T cell repertoires in COVID-19 (dated by TCRdb to the early 2020s). As for the study more broadly: Samples covering the acute and convalescent phases of COVID-19 were provided by collaborators in the United States, Italy and Spain. The prospective study material was composed of cDNA or gDNA derived from T cells, B-cell-depleted T cells, or PBMCs. Deeply sampled blood TCRbeta repertoires from subjects exposed to, actively infected with, or recovered from COVID-19 were included in the dataset. A freely available public database, intended as a resource for researchers studying the immune response to SARS-CoV-2, is where the repertoires were released. Samples were obtained from the ongoing ImmuneRACE study (first 160 participants) and from some 1,200 subjects provided by 6 global collaborators. The sample metadata nearly always contained a de-identified subject ID, COVID-19 status, age in years and sex. HLA class I and class II types, where available, came from metadata supplied by the sample provider rather than from assay-based typing. Study-level results and caveats: The amount of clinical and demographic metadata varied by source and participant and was provided uncurated.

On this clone: The antigen it recognizes is unknown. No base quality values were provided; no much bigger clone lies one nucleotide off.

The immunoSEQ Assay, a bias-controlled multiplex PCR, was used to amplify TCRbeta CDR3 regions from genomic DNA. The source study handled its data this way. The number of nucleated cells in each sample was estimated from the amplification of reference gene primers within the assay. Sequence reads were collapsed and filtered to measure the absolute abundance of every unique TCRbeta CDR3 rearrangement. For each sample, productive Simpson clonality was calculated as the square root of Simpson's diversity index over productive rearrangements. TCRdb limited this immuneACCESS table to in-frame rearrangements with V and J called. A share of clones is missing; checked studies link under half to unresolved V genes, and the rest is unexplained. D and trimming come from the DNA, and the V and J calls and clone size come from that table. Across this sample there are 200,000 to 250,000 clones, with roughly 80% seen only once. The ten largest make up approximately 8% of the sample.

In Seattle, one collaborating source enrolled patients while the infection was active and tracked those patients longitudinally over the course of disease. Each collaborating institution followed its own protocols to collect whole blood in K2EDTA tubes. For TCRbeta analysis, collaborators shipped samples in one of three forms: frozen whole blood, isolated PBMCs, or DNA extracted from either of those sample types. The sequence was obtained from a woman of 80 years or more with COVID-19, enrolled during active disease. Material: peripheral blood.

The CDR3 region: CASSESGGGNTEAFF. The sequenced DNA is TGTGCCAGCAGTGAATCGGGGGGAGGGAACACTGAAGCTTTCTTT. The receptor chain draws on TRBV2 and TRBJ1-1; the D segment could be TRBD1, given 5 matching bases. The CDR3 goes from the cysteine to the phenylalanine over 15 residues. The sequence is cut down to CDR3 DNA, 45 bases in frame from base 1. V loses 2 bases, J loses 1 base, and the germline ends lie 11 bases apart. CDR1 SNHLY and CDR2 FYNNEI are derived from the germline V gene.